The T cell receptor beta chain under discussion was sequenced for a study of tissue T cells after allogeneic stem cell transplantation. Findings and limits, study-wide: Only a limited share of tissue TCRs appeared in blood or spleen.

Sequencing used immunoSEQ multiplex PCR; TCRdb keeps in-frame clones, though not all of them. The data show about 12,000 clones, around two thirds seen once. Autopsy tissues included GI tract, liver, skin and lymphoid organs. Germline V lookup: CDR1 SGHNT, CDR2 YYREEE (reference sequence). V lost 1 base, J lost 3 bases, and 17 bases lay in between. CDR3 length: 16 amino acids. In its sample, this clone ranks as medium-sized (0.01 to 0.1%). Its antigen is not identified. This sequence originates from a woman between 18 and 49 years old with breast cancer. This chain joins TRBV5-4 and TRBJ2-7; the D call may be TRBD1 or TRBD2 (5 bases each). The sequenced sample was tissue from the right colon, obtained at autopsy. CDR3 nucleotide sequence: TGTGCCAGCAGCTTGAAGTCCGGGACGGAAATCTACGAGCAGTACTTC. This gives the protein CASSLKSGTEIYEQYF. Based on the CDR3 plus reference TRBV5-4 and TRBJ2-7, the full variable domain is ETGVTQSPTHLIKTRGQQVTLRCSSQSGHNTVSWYQQALGQGPQFIFQYYREEENGRGNFPPRFSGLQFPNYSSELNVNALELDDSALYLCASSLKSGTEIYEQYFGPGTRLTVT.